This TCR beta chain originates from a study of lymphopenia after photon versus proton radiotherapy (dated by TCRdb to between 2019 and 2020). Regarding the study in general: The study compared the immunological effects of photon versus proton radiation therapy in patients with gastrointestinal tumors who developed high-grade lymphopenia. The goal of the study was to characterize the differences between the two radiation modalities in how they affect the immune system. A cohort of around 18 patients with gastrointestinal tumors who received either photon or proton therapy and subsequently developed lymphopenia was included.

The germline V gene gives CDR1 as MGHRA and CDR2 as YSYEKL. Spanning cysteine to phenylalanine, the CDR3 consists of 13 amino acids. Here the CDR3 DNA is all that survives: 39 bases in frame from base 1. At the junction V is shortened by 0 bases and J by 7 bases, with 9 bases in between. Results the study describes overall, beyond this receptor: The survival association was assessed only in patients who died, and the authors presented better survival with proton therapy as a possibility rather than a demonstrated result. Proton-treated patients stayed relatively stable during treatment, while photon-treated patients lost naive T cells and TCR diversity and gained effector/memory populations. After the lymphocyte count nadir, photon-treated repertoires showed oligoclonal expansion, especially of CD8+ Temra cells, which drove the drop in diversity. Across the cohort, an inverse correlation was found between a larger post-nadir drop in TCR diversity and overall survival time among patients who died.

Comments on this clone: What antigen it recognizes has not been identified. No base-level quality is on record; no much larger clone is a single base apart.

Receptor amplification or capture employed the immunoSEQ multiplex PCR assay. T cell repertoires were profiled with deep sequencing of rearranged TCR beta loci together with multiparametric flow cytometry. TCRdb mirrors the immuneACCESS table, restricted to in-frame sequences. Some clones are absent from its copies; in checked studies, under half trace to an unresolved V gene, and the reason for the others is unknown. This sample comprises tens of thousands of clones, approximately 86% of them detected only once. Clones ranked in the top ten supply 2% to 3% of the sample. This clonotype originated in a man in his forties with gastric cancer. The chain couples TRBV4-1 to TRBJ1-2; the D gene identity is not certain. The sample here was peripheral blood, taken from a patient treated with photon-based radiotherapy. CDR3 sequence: CASSQDGRRGYTF. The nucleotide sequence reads TGCGCCAGCAGCCAAGATGGTCGTCGTGGCTACACCTTC.